The source of this TCR beta chain is a study of blood T cell repertoires in COVID-19. Study at large: Material from acute and convalescent COVID-19 was sourced from the United States, Italy and Spain. T cells, B-cell-depleted T cells, or PBMCs provided the cDNA or gDNA that served as material.

The length of the CDR3 is 13 residues. Germline CDR1 and CDR2: MNHEY and SVGAGI. V lost 8 bases and J lost 3, with 13 bases in between. Source study methods: Researchers report that nucleated cell counts were estimated from reference gene primer amplification. Sequenced by immunoSEQ multiplex PCR; TCRdb stores in-frame clones only, minus some. For V, J and clone size, that table is used; D and trimming come from the DNA. The sample contains 85,000 to 120,000 clones, just under 85% of which appear only once. The source of this sequence is a man between 35 and 55 years old with active or convalescent COVID-19. The chain recombines TRBV6-5 with TRBJ1-1; a possible D gene is TRBD1 (5 bases). Sequencing used peripheral blood. The CDR3 DNA reads TGTGCCAGCGGCAGGGAGGGGTACACTGAAGCTTTCTTT. This gives the protein CASGREGYTEAFF.